This TCR beta chain was obtained from a study of cytomegalovirus exposure and HLA in healthy donors. Whole-study context: Inside one of the first data releases sat 85 million or so unique TCRs taken from HLA-typed donors.

A remark on this clone: Its antigen is as yet unknown.

Study-wide points: A later analysis showed HLA-associated TCR beta chains outstripping equally common others in clonal expansion. The classifier reportedly diagnosed cytomegalovirus status with high sensitivity and specificity.

The CDR3 totals 13 residues. Per germline, CDR1 SGHAT and CDR2 FQNNGV. Losses at the gene ends were 8 bases for V and 4 bases for J; bases not matched to a gene: 8. The PCR made use of 60 Vbeta and 13 Jbeta primers. Only in-frame clones appear in the TCRdb table, and some are missing; sequencing was by immunoSEQ multiplex PCR. This sample has 100,000 or so clones, with approximately 80% found just once. The V and J genes are TRBV11-2 and TRBJ2-7; the match to TRBD2 covers 7 bases. This sequence originates from a female donor in good health and CMV-seropositive. Material for sequencing was PBMCs. This CDR3 is CASFPGGGYEQYF. CDR3 sequence (DNA): TGTGCCAGCTTCCCTGGGGGGGGGTACGAGCAGTACTTC.